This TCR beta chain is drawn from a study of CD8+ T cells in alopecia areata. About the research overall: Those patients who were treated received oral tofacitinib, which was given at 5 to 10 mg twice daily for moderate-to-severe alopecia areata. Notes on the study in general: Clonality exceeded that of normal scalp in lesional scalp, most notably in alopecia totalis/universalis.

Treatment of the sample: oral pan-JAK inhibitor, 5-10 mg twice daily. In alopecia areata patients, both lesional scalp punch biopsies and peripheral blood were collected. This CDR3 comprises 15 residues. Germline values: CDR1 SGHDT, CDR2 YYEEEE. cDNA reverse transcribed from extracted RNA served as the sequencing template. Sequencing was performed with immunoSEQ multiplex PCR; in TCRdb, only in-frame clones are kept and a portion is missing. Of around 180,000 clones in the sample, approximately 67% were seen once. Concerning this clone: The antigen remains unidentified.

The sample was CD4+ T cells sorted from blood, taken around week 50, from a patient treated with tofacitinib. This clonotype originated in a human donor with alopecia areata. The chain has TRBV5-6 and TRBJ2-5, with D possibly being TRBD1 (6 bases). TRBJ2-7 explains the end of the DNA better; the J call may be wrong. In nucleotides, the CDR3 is TGTGCCAGCAGCTCCCGGACAGCGCCGTCCTACGAGCAGTACTTC. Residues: CASSSRTAPSYEQYF.